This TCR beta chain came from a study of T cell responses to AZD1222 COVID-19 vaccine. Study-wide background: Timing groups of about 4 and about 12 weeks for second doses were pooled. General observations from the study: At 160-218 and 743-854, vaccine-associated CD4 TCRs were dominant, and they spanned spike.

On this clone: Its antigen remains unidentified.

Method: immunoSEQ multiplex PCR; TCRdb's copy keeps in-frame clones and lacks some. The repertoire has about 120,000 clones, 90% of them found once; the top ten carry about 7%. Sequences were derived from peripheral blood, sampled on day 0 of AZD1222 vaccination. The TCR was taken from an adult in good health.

CDR3 sequence: CAGRGATDTQYF. CDR3 nucleotide sequence: TGTGCCGGGAGAGGAGCTACAGATACGCAGTATTTT. The J gene is TRBJ2-3, the V gene TRBV6-5, with TRBD2 as a possible D gene (5 bases). Between the trimmed V and J ends, which lost 11 bases and 3 bases, there was a span of 12 bases. Germline V gene sequence: CDR1 MNHEY, CDR2 SVGAGI. The CDR3 contains 12 residues.